The 3 T cell receptor beta chains presented below share a single source sample, sequenced in a study of blood T cell repertoires in COVID-19. Libraries were prepared by immunoSEQ multiplex PCR; TCRdb keeps only in-frame clonotypes and omits some of them. The sample contains some 130,000 clones, over 60% of which appear only once. What was sequenced was peripheral blood. Receptors originate from a woman aged 70 to 79 with acute or convalescent COVID-19.

This chain links TRBV2 with TRBJ1-1, with D possibly matching TRBD1 (6 bases). The length of the CDR3 is 14 residues. Trimming took 8 bases from V and 0 from J, leaving 13 bases between them. From germline, CDR1 is SNHLY and CDR2 FYNNEI. This chain's CDR3 is CASAREGVNTEAFF. In nucleotides, the CDR3 is TGTGCCAGCGCGAGGGAGGGGGTGAACACTGAAGCTTTCTTT.

The V call is TRBV5-1, the J call TRBJ2-5, with D tentatively TRBD1 (6 bases). V was clipped by 4 bases and J by 2 bases, with 12 bases between them. This CDR3 region has 14 residues. The V gene's germline CDR1 is SGHRS and CDR2 YFSETQ. CDR3 region: CASSKTGPQETQYF. The CDR3, as DNA: TGCGCCAGCAGCAAAACAGGGCCACAAGAGACCCAGTACTTC.

The chain couples TRBV4-1 to TRBJ2-6; maybe TRBD1 (5 bases). Germline V CDR1 and CDR2: MGHRA, YSYEKL. Trimming stripped 4 bases from V and 0 bases from J, with 7 bases between. This CDR3 has 15 residues. DNA for the CDR3: TGCGCCAGCAGCCGACAGCTCTCTGGGGCCAACGTCCTGACTTTC. It specifies CASSRQLSGANVLTF.